This T cell receptor (beta chain) was sequenced during a study of cytomegalovirus exposure and HLA in healthy donors. The assay was immunoSEQ multiplex PCR, and TCRdb's table has in-frame clones only and misses some. The repertoire holds 190,000 or so clones, about 80% seen once, with around 2.8% in the top ten. The CDR3 is made up of 11 amino acids. V was trimmed by 10 bases and J by 0 bases, leaving 6 bases between them. Per germline, CDR1 LGHNA and CDR2 YNFKEQ. This clone was recorded only once. Its antigen is not identified. Study results and caveats: It was found in a later analysis that first-cohort TCR clusters tended to co-occur in the 90 to 150 validation repertoires.

The origin of this receptor is a woman between 18 and 29 years old in good health and CMV-seropositive. The rearrangement joins TRBV4-2 to TRBJ2-5; maybe TRBD2 (5 bases). Sequencing was done on a sample of PBMCs. CDR3 nucleotides: TGTGCCATGGACTACCAAGAGACCCAGTACTTC. Translation gives CAMDYQETQYF.